A single sample is the source of the 3 T cell receptor beta chains below, sequenced in a study of persistence of HIV-infected CD4 T cells. An overlapping HIV-1 Gag peptide pool stimulated these cells at approximately 1 ug/peptide/mL. Sorting of responding CD4+ T cells relied on upregulated CD40 ligand together with CD69. The immunoSEQ assay was version 4, run in survey mode. Generated by immunoSEQ multiplex PCR, the TCRdb table keeps only in-frame clones and is missing some. Among around 24,000 clones listed, under 80% were seen once. These receptors are not linked to any known antigen. This material consisted of CD4+ T cells sorted from PBMCs after approximately 19-hour stimulation, taken from a patient who received antiretroviral therapy. The source of these receptors is an adult man with HIV who was CMV-seropositive.

The chain employs TRBV7-3 and TRBJ2-3; the match to TRBD2 covers 11 bases. The V gene end was trimmed by 5 bases and the J gene end by 0 bases; junction bases not matched to a gene: 4. Germline V gene data show CDR1 as SGHTA and CDR2 as FQGTGA. The CDR3 extends over 16 amino acids. In DNA, the CDR3 is TGTGCCAGCAGCCATCCTAGCGGGGGGAGCACAGATACGCAGTATTTT. This gives the protein CASSHPSGGSTDTQYF.

The V and J genes are TRBV6-5 and TRBJ2-6; D is unclear. The germline V and J ends were trimmed by 7 bases and 0 bases, with 10 bases remaining between them. There are 15 residues in the CDR3. CDR1 and CDR2 from the germline V gene are MNHEY and SVGAGI. This CDR3 is CASKVMASGANVLTF. As DNA, the CDR3 is TGTGCCAGCAAGGTGATGGCCTCTGGGGCCAACGTCCTGACTTTC.

This chain links TRBV5-1 with TRBJ2-3; tentative D call: TRBD1 (5 bases). Germline CDR1 SGHRS, CDR2 YFSETQ. V was trimmed by 1 base and J by 3 bases, leaving 12 bases between them. CDR3 length equals 15 residues. CDR3 in amino acids: CASSLFGRATDTQYF. CDR3 coding DNA: TGCGCCAGCAGCTTGTTTGGCAGGGCGACAGATACGCAGTATTTT.